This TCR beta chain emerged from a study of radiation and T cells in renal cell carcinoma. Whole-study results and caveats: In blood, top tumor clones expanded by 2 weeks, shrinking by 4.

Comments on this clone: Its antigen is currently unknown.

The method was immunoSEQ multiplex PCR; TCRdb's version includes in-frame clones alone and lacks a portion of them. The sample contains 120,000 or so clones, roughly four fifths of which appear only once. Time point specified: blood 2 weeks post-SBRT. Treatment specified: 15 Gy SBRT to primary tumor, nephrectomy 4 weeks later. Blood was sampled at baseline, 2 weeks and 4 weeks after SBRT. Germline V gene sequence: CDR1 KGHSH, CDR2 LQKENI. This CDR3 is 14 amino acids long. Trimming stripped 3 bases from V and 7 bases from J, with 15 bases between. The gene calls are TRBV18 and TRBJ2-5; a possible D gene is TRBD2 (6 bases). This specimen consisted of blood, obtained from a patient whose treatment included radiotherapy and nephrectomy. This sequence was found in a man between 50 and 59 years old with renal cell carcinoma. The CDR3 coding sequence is TGTGCCAGCTCACCCCCGGGAGCGTCAGGGACCCAGTACTTC. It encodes CASSPPGASGTQYF. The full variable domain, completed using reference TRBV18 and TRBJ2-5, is NAGVMQNPRHLVRRRGQEARLRCSPMKGHSHVYWYRQLPEEGLKFMVYLQKENIIDESGMPKERFSAEFPKEGPSILRIQQVVRGDSAAYFCASSPPGASGTQYFGPGTRLLVL.